This TCR beta chain is from a study of shared clonotypes between healthy human individuals. Whole-study results and caveats: Generation probabilities of non-shared clonotypes were lower (relative to those shared by all four donors). Read depth was anticipated to influence clonotype sharing among donors. Represented diversity, genetic and exposure-history alike, was limited by few donors.

Note on this clone: No antigen is known for it.

Replicate PCRs for sorted subsets used 200 ng DNA; this equaled tens of thousands of T cell genomes. Here immunoSEQ multiplex PCR was the method, and the copy in TCRdb shows in-frame clones only, minus some. The table has 2 million to 2.5 million clones, 85% to 95% seen once. Deletions cut 7 bases from V and 7 bases from J, with 19 bases between. Germline CDR1 MNHNS, CDR2 SASEGT. The CDR3 covers 14 residues. Input material: naive CD4+ T cells from PBMCs. Subset indicated: CD45RA+ positively selected. This sequence was found in a man aged 18 to 29 in good health. Some clones in this sample may be carry-over from other donors' samples. The rearrangement links TRBV6-1 to TRBJ1-2, with unresolved D. CDR3: CASTVRAEGGGYTF. CDR3 nucleotide sequence: TGTGCCAGCACCGTTCGGGCGGAGGGCGGTGGCTACACCTTC.